The TCR beta chain under discussion was sequenced for a study of blood T cells in healthy people across ages. Study conclusions and caveats: TCR beta diversity per million T cells fell roughly linearly with age. Both higher diversity and more naive CD4+ cells marked long-lived donors when set against aged donors.

Each sample yielded at least 6 million isolated PBMCs. Germline CDR1 is DFQATT and CDR2 is SNEGSKA (reference sequence). This CDR3 spans 15 amino acids. Trimming removed 1 base at V and 1 base at J, with 14 bases between. The use of a sample-barcoded 5' primer and a J-beta primer mix characterized a second PCR of about 7 to 12 cycles. With 12 random nucleotides, a template-switch adaptor tagged each individual cDNA molecule. TCRdb re-called the 5' RACE reads with MiXCR, one entry per CDR3 protein. The table includes approximately 2,000,000 distinct CDR3 sequences, approximately 39% detected once. This clonotype has just a few counts. Its antigen is unknown.

V and J are TRBV20-1 and TRBJ2-7; a weak D match, TRBD2 (6 bases). The origin of this receptor is a human donor in good health. Sequencing used blood. Here the CDR3 reads CSARAPSGPSYEQYF. CDR3 nucleotide sequence: TGCAGTGCTAGAGCCCCCAGCGGGCCGTCCTACGAGCAGTACTTC.